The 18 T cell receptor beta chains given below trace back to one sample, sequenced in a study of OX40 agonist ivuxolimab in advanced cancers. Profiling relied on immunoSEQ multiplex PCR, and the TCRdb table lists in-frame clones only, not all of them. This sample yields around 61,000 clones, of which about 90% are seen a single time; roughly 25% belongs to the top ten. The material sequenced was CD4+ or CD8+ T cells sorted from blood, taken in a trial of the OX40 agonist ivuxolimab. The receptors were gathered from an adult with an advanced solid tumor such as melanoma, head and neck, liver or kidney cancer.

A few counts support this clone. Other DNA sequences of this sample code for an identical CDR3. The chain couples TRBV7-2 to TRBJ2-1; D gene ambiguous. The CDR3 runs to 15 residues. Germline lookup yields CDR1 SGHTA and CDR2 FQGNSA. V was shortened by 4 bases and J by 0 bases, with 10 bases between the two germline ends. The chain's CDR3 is CASSWSRSSYNEQFF. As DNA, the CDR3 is TGTGCCAGCAGCTGGAGCCGCAGCTCCTACAATGAGCAGTTCTTC. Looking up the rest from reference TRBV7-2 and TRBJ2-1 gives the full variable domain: GAGVSQSPSNKVTEKGKDVELRCDPISGHTALYWYRQSLGQGLEFLIYFQGNSAPDKSGLPSDRFSAERTGGSVSTLTIQRTQQEDSAVYLCASSWSRSSYNEQFFGPGTRLTVL.

Written as DNA, the CDR3 is TGTGCCAGCAGTTTATCCAGGTTAACCTACGAGCAGTACTTC. Protein product: CASSLSRLTYEQYF. The V and J genes are TRBV27 and TRBJ2-7; D unresolved. The V end was cut by 0 bases, the J end by 2 bases, with 8 bases between. Germline V gene lookup returns CDR1 MNHEY and CDR2 SMNVEV (reference sequence). The CDR3 length is 14 residues.

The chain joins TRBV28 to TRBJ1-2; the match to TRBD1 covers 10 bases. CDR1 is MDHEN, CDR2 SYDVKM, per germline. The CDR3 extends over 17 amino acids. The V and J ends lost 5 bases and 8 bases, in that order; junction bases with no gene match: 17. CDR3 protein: CASSTLRLDRGRWGYTF. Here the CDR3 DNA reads TGTGCCAGCAGTACACTCCGGCTTGACAGGGGGCGTTGGGGCTACACCTTC.

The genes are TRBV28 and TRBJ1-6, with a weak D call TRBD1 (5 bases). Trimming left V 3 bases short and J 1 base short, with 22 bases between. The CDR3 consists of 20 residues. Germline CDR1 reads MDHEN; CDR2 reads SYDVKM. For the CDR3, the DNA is TGTGCCAGCAGTTTTCCTAAGGACCCACGTTACAGGTCCTATAATTCACCCCTCCACTTT. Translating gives CASSFPKDPRYRSYNSPLHF.

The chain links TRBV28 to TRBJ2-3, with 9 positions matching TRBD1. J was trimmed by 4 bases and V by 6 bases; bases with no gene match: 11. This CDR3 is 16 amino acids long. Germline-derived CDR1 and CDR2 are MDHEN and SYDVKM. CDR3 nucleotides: TGTGCCAGCAGCATTACAGGGGGCATGTCGGCAGATACGCAGTATTTT. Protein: CASSITGGMSADTQYF.

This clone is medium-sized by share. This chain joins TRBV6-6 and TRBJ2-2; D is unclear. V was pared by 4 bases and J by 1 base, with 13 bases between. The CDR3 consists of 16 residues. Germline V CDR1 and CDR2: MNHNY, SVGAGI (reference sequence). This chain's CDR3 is CASSFLKAGNTGELFF. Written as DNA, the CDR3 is TGTGCCAGCAGTTTTCTAAAGGCAGGGAACACCGGGGAGCTGTTTTTT.

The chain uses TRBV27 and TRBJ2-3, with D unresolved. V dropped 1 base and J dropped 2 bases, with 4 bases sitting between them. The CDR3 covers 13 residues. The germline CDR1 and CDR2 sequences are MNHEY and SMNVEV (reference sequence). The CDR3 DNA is TGTGCCAGCAGTTTATGGGACACAGATACGCAGTATTTT. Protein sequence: CASSLWDTDTQYF.

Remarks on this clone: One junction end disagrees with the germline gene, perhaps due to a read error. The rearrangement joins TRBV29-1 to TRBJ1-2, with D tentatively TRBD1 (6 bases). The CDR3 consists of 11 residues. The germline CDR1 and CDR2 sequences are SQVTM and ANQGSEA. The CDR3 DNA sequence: TGCAGCGTCGAAGACAGGTCTGGCTACACCTTC. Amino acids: CSVEDRSGYTF.

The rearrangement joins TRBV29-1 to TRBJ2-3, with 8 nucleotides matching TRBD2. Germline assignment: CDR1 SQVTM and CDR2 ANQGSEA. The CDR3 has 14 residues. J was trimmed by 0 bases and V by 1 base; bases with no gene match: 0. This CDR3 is CSVEAGGSTDTQYF. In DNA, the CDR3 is TGCAGCGTTGAAGCGGGGGGGAGCACAGATACGCAGTATTTT.

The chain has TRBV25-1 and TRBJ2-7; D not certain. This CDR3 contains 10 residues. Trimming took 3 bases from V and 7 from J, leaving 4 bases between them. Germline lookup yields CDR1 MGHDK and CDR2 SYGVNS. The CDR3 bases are TGTGCCAGCAGTGACGAGGAGCAGTACTTC. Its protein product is CASSDEEQYF.

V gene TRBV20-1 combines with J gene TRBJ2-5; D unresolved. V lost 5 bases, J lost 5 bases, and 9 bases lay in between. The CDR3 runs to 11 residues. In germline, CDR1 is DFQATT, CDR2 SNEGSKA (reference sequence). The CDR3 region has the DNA TGCAGTGCTCCCCTTGTGGAGACCCAGTACTTC. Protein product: CSAPLVETQYF.

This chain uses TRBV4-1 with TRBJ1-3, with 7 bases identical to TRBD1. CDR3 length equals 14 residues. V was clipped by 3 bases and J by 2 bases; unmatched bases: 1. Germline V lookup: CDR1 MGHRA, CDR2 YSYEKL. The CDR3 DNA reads TGCGCCAGCAGCCATCAGGGGGCTGGAAACACCATATATTTT. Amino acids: CASSHQGAGNTIYF.

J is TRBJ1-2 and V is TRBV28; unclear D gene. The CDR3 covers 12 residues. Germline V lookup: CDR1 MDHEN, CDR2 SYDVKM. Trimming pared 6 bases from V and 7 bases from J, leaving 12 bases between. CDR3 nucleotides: TGTGCCAGCAGAGCCGTGGGCCGTGGCTACACCTTC. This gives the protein CASRAVGRGYTF.

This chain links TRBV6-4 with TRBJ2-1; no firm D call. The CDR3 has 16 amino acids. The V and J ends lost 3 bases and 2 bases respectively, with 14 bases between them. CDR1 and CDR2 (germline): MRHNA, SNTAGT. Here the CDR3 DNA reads TGTGCCAGCAGTGATTCTGCCAGTCCGCCCTACAATGAGCAGTTCTTC. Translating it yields CASSDSASPPYNEQFF.

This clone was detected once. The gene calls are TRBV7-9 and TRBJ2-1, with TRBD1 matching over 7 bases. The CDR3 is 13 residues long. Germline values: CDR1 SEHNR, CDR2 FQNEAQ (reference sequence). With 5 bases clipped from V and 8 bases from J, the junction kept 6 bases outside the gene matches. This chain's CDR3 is CASSHPQGYEQFF. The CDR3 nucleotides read TGTGCCAGCAGCCACCCACAGGGGTATGAGCAGTTCTTC.

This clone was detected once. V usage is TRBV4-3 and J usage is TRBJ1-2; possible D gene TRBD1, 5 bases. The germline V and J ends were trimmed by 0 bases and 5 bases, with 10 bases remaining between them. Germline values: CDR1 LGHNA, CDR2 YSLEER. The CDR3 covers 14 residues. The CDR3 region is CASSQDTGEYGYTF. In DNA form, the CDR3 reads TGCGCCAGCAGCCAAGATACAGGAGAATATGGCTACACCTTC.

CDR3 sequence reads: CASTRLAGGDEQFF. The CDR3 bases are TGTGCCAGCACCAGACTAGCGGGAGGGGATGAGCAGTTCTTC. This chain joins TRBV7-9 and TRBJ2-1; 14 bases are shared with TRBD2. Germline assignment: CDR1 SEHNR and CDR2 FQNEAQ (reference sequence). V shed 7 bases, J shed 8 bases, and the junction held 4 bases outside the gene matches. The CDR3 is made up of 14 amino acids.

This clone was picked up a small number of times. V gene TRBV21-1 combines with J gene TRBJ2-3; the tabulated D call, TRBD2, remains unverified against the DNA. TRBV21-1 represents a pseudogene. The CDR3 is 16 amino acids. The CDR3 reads CASSSRGRDAWDTQYF. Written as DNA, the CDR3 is TGTGCCAGCAGCTCGCGGGGGAGGGACGCATGGGATACGCAGTATTTT.